The rows below give T cell receptor beta chains drawn from one sample of a study of cytomegalovirus exposure and HLA in healthy donors. The data were produced by immunoSEQ multiplex PCR, yet TCRdb's version contains in-frame clones alone and is incomplete. The data contain roughly 240,000 clones, around 80% of them singletons. The specimen sequenced was PBMCs. The source of these receptors is a boy under 18 in good health and CMV-seronegative. The CDR3 runs from the conserved cysteine through the conserved F or W. The D gene is left open where the match is weak. Clone size appears in some rows only: once, few, many, or a class for an expanded clone.

size	V	D	J	CDR3	DNA
-	TRBV5-4	-	TRBJ2-1	CASSLRSKVGEQFF	TGTGCCAGCAGCTTGCGATCGAAGGTGGGCGAGCAGTTCTTC
-	TRBV5-1	TRBD2	TRBJ2-5	CASSLDVGGRRIETQYF	TGCGCCAGCAGCTTGGATGTTGGCGGGAGGCGGATAGAGACCCAGTACTTC
-	TRBV7-2	-	TRBJ2-3	CASSATVFTDTQYF	TGTGCCAGCAGCGCGACAGTTTTCACAGATACGCAGTATTTT
few	TRBV21-1	-	TRBJ2-7	CASSNGIGTGSYEQYF	TGTGCCAGCAGCAATGGGATCGGGACAGGCTCCTACGAGCAGTACTTC
-	TRBV9	-	TRBJ2-7	CASGGSAVPDEQYF	TGTGCCAGCGGGGGGTCGGCAGTCCCCGACGAGCAGTACTTC
-	TRBV5-4	-	TRBJ1-2	CASSPDSYGYTF	TGTGCCAGCAGCCCGGACAGCTATGGCTACACCTTC
-	TRBV5-4	-	TRBJ1-3	CASTDFRSGNTIYF	TGTGCCAGCACGGACTTCCGCTCTGGAAACACCATATATTTT
-	TRBV7-9	-	TRBJ2-5	CASSFGRHQEAQYF	TGTGCCAGCAGCTTCGGTCGGCACCAAGAGGCCCAGTACTTC
-	TRBV10-1	-	TRBJ1-1	CASSQQLNTEAFF	TGCGCCAGCAGTCAACAGTTGAACACTGAAGCTTTCTTT
-	TRBV5-4	-	TRBJ1-4	CASSQGQGAGKLFF	TGTGCCAGCAGCCAGGGACAAGGCGCGGGAAAACTGTTTTTT
-	TRBV30	-	TRBJ2-2	CAWSGGELFF	TGTGCCTGGAGCGGCGGGGAGCTGTTTTTT
-	TRBV6-5	-	TRBJ1-5	CASSYKPDQPQHF	TGTGCCAGCAGTTACAAACCGGATCAGCCCCAGCATTTT
-	TRBV7-7	-	TRBJ2-4	CASSSTEGDNVAKNIQYF	TGTGCTAGCAGCTCGACGGAAGGGGACAATGTAGCCAAAAACATTCAGTACTTC
few	TRBV6-5	-	TRBJ1-6	CASSLWRVPSSPLHF	TGTGCCAGCAGCCTGTGGCGGGTTCCTAGTTCACCCCTCCACTTT
-	TRBV6-1	-	TRBJ1-5	CASSEESHQPQHF	TGTGCCAGCAGTGAAGAGAGCCATCAGCCCCAGCATTTT
-	TRBV6-1	TRBD1	TRBJ1-2	CASSKRQGETGYTF	TGTGCCAGCAGTAAACGACAGGGGGAGACGGGCTACACCTTC
-	TRBV7-6	TRBD1	TRBJ1-2	CASSLGGQGHGYTF	TGTGCCAGCAGCTTAGGCGGACAGGGCCATGGCTACACCTTC
-	TRBV5-1	TRBD2	TRBJ2-7	CASSLVSSGFLPYEQYF	TGCGCCAGCAGCTTGGTGTCTAGCGGCTTTCTCCCCTACGAGCAGTACTTC
-	TRBV19	-	TRBJ1-2	CASSLTGNPYGYTF	TGTGCCAGTTCCCTCACCGGGAATCCCTATGGCTACACCTTC
-	TRBV7-2	TRBD2	TRBJ2-7	CASSLGLAGVGYEQYF	TGTGCCAGCAGCCTGGGACTAGCGGGAGTTGGGTACGAGCAGTACTTC
-	TRBV27	TRBD1	TRBJ2-7	CASSAITGTGDGEQYF	TGTGCCAGCAGTGCCATCACCGGGACAGGGGATGGAGAGCAGTACTTC
-	TRBV30	-	TRBJ2-7	CAWSGRKYEQYF	TGTGCCTGGAGTGGCAGGAAATACGAGCAGTACTTC
-	TRBV6-5	TRBD1	TRBJ2-3	CASRGRGHADTQYF	TGTGCCAGTCGGGGCAGGGGGCACGCAGATACGCAGTATTTT
few	TRBV5-4	TRBD2	TRBJ2-7	CASSLAPSGSSYEQYF	TGTGCCAGCAGCTTGGCCCCTAGCGGGAGCTCCTACGAGCAGTACTTC
-	TRBV5-5	TRBD1	TRBJ1-2	CASSFPGGIYGYTF	TGTGCCAGCAGCTTCCCAGGGGGCATCTATGGCTACACCTTC
-	TRBV5-6	-	TRBJ2-7	CASSLVRDGAYEQYF	TGTGCCAGCAGCTTGGTCCGAGACGGAGCCTACGAGCAGTACTTC
-	TRBV5-1	TRBD2	TRBJ2-3	CASRRGTSGGNTDTQYF	TGCGCCAGCAGACGTGGGACTAGCGGAGGAAACACAGATACGCAGTATTTT
-	TRBV7-7	-	TRBJ2-2	CASSEIKNTGELFF	TGTGCCAGCAGCGAGATCAAGAACACCGGGGAGCTGTTTTTT
-	TRBV19	-	TRBJ1-1	CASSIDAGARWTEAFF	TGTGCCAGTAGTATAGATGCGGGGGCGAGATGGACTGAAGCTTTCTTT
-	TRBV19	-	TRBJ2-7	CASSMQGNSYEQYF	TGTGCCAGTAGTATGCAGGGCAACTCCTACGAGCAGTACTTC
-	TRBV6-1	-	TRBJ2-3	CATIPGGNRNTQYF	TGTGCCACGATACCCGGCGGCAATCGAAATACGCAGTATTTT
-	TRBV5-6	-	TRBJ2-1	CASSLQLEQFF	TGTGCCAGCAGCCTACAGCTGGAGCAGTTCTTC
-	TRBV27	-	TRBJ1-1	CASSLSQITEAFF	TGTGCCAGCAGTTTATCACAGATCACTGAAGCTTTCTTT